The next 20 T cell receptor beta chains were all read from a single sample in a study of blood T cell repertoires in COVID-19. The method was immunoSEQ multiplex PCR; TCRdb's version includes in-frame clones alone and lacks a portion of them. The repertoire holds roughly 230,000 clones, with around 90% as singletons. The specimen was peripheral blood. Receptors were obtained from a woman between 55 and 75 years old with COVID-19, enrolled during active disease.

This rearrangement joins TRBV11-2 to TRBJ2-1, with 9 bases matching TRBD1. CDR3 length: 15 amino acids. Per the germline V gene, CDR1 is SGHAT and CDR2 is FQNNGV. Germline trimming cut 5 bases from V and 6 bases from J; bases unmatched to any gene: 8. This chain's CDR3 is CASSPGQGSFNEQFF. CDR3 bases: TGTGCCAGCAGCCCGGGACAGGGAAGTTTCAATGAGCAGTTCTTC. The variable domain in full, with the rest retrieved from reference TRBV11-2 and TRBJ2-1, is EAGVAQSPRYKIIEKRQSVAFWCNPISGHATLYWYQQILGQGPKLLIQFQNNGVVDDSQLPKDRFSAERLKGVDSTLKIQPAKLEDSAVYLCASSPGQGSFNEQFFGPGTRLTVL.

The chain uses TRBV11-2 and TRBJ2-5; perhaps TRBD1 as D (6 bases). The CDR3 spans 15 residues. V was pared by 6 bases and J by 1 base, with 15 bases between. Germline loops: CDR1 SGHAT, CDR2 FQNNGV. CDR3 nucleotides: TGTGCCAGCAGAACAACCGGACAGAGCCAAGAGACCCAGTACTTC. It translates to CASRTTGQSQETQYF.

V gene TRBV5-4 combines with J gene TRBJ2-5, with D unresolved. Per germline, CDR1 SGHNT and CDR2 YYREEE (reference sequence). Deletions cut 2 bases from V and 1 base from J, with 12 bases between. The CDR3 length is 15 residues. The CDR3 spells CASSLGAERQETQYF. CDR3 DNA: TGTGCCAGCAGCTTAGGTGCGGAGCGCCAAGAGACCCAGTACTTC.

The chain employs TRBV6-6 and TRBJ2-3; no firm D call. CDR1 MNHNY and CDR2 SVGAGI come from the germline V gene (reference sequence). Trimming removed 2 bases from V and 1 base from J, with 7 bases in between. This CDR3 spans 14 amino acids. For the CDR3, the DNA is TGTGCCAGCAGTTACACCCGAGGCACAGATACGCAGTATTTT. It is translated as CASSYTRGTDTQYF.

This clone turned up a few times. The chain uses TRBV7-2 and TRBJ2-6; D gene uncertain. CDR1 and CDR2 (germline): SGHTA, FQGNSA. The V and J ends lost 4 bases and 1 base respectively, with 11 bases between them. The CDR3 contains 16 residues. DNA of the CDR3: TGTGCCAGCAGCTCCCGTCCGGGTTCTGGGGCCAACGTCCTGACTTTC. Amino acids: CASSSRPGSGANVLTF.

This clone was seen a handful of times. The gene calls are TRBV7-9 and TRBJ1-5, with D tentatively TRBD1 (6 bases). The CDR3 loop spans 15 amino acids. Trimming took off 5 bases at V and 2 bases at J, with 13 bases between the two ends. Germline CDR1 is SEHNR and CDR2 is FQNEAQ (reference sequence). CDR3 nucleotides: TGTGCCAGCAGCGCCCAGGGGACCGGCAATCAGCCCCAGCATTTT. This gives the protein CASSAQGTGNQPQHF.

The genes are TRBV7-3 and TRBJ2-5, with TRBD2 identical over 7 bases. The CDR3 is 13 residues long. V lost 5 bases and J lost 5; bases outside the gene matches: 5. Germline CDR1 is SGHTA and CDR2 is FQGTGA. Here the CDR3 DNA reads TGTGCCAGCAGCCCCGGGAGGAGGGAGACCCAGTACTTC. Amino acids: CASSPGRRETQYF.

This clone was picked up one time. The chain recombines TRBV3-1 (or the pseudogene TRBV3-2) with TRBJ1-5, with D possibly being TRBD1 (5 bases). The CDR3 extends over 14 amino acids. From germline, CDR1 is LGHDT and CDR2 YNNKEL (reference sequence). V lost 3 bases to trimming and J lost 1 base, with 7 bases between them. Written as DNA, the CDR3 is TGTGCCAGCAGCCATTCAGGGAGCAATCAGCCCCAGCATTTT. Residues: CASSHSGSNQPQHF.

The chain is built from TRBV10-1 and TRBJ1-2; 8 bases are shared with TRBD1. The CDR3 covers 11 residues. Germline trimming cut 4 bases from V and 8 bases from J; bases unmatched to any gene: 0. The germline CDR1 and CDR2 sequences are WNHNN and SYGVQD (reference sequence). CDR3 sequence (DNA): TGCGCCAGCAGTGCAGGGGGCGGCTACACCTTC. The encoded protein is CASSAGGGYTF.

The chain joins TRBV18 to TRBJ2-2, with 8 bases fitting TRBD1. CDR1 and CDR2 from the germline V gene are KGHSH and LQKENI. The J segment lost 3 bases and the V segment lost 3 bases, leaving 3 bases of the junction unmatched. This CDR3 has 15 residues. Here the CDR3 DNA reads TGTGCCAGCTCACCGGACAGGGACCACACCGGGGAGCTGTTTTTT. Translating it yields CASSPDRDHTGELFF.

The chain employs TRBV7-3 and TRBJ1-1; 8 positions agree with TRBD1. V gave up 5 bases and J gave up 2 bases; unmatched junction bases: 7. This CDR3 spans 15 amino acids. In germline, CDR1 is SGHTA, CDR2 FQGTGA. CDR3 nucleotide sequence: TGTGCCAGCAGCCAAATCGGACAGGGAAACACTGAAGCTTTCTTT. This codes for CASSQIGQGNTEAFF.

The chain links TRBV4-1 to TRBJ2-4, with no clear D. The CDR3 has 15 amino acids. With 0 bases removed from V and 6 bases from J, the gap between germline ends came to 12 bases. Germline V gives CDR1 MGHRA, CDR2 YSYEKL. The CDR3 loop is CASSQDIGRLNIQYF. CDR3 nucleotide sequence: TGCGCCAGCAGCCAAGATATCGGCAGACTAAACATTCAGTACTTC.

This clone has only a few counts. The chain has TRBV12-3 or TRBV12-4 and TRBJ2-1; D is possibly TRBD1 (6 bases). The V gene lost 8 bases and the J gene lost 3 bases, with 11 bases spanning the gap. CDR3 length equals 13 residues. The CDR3 region has the DNA TGTGCCAGCGGCAGGGGAAACTACAATGAGCAGTTCTTC. Its translation: CASGRGNYNEQFF.

Points on this clone: Other nucleotide sequences in the sample specify the same CDR3. This chain connects TRBV7-3 to TRBJ1-2, with D hard to call. V lost 2 bases and J lost 7, with 8 bases in between. This CDR3 is built from 12 residues. Looked up from germline, CDR1 is SGHTA and CDR2 is FQGTGA. In DNA, the CDR3 is TGTGCCAGCAGCTTATCCGGAGGTGGCTACACCTTC. Amino acids: CASSLSGGGYTF.

This sequence joins TRBV10-1 and TRBJ2-5; TRBD1 agrees at 7 bases. With V trimmed by 6 bases and J by 6 bases, 4 bases remained unmatched. This CDR3 is 12 amino acids long. Looked up from germline, CDR1 is WNHNN and CDR2 is SYGVQD (reference sequence). CDR3 DNA: TGCGCCAGCAGCTTACAGGGGAAGACCCAGTACTTC. This gives the protein CASSLQGKTQYF.

V gene TRBV28 combines with J gene TRBJ2-1; possibly TRBD1 for D (6 bases). CDR3 length equals 15 residues. The V end lost 5 bases, the J end lost 0 bases, and 11 bases lay between the germline ends. Per the germline V gene, CDR1 is MDHEN and CDR2 is SYDVKM. The CDR3 sequence: CASSEMTGSYNEQFF. The CDR3, as DNA: TGTGCCAGCAGTGAAATGACAGGCTCCTACAATGAGCAGTTCTTC.

This chain's CDR3 is CASSYETGKDPKFF. The DNA of the CDR3 is TGTGCCAGCAGTTACGAGACAGGGAAAGACCCGAAGTTCTTC. The V call is TRBV6-6, the J call TRBJ2-1, with 7 bases lining up with TRBD1. The V gene's germline CDR1 is MNHNY and CDR2 SVGAGI (reference sequence). CDR3 length: 14 residues. The V and J ends lost 2 bases and 14 bases, in that order; junction bases with no gene match: 12.

The chain couples TRBV2 to TRBJ1-1, with 8 bases lining up with TRBD1. Unmatched junction bases numbered 11, after V lost 10 bases and J lost 7 bases. The germline V gene encodes CDR1 SNHLY and CDR2 FYNNEI. The CDR3 totals 13 residues. In nucleotides, the CDR3 is TGTGCCACTTCTCCCGGACAGGGACGTGAAGCTTTCTTT. Protein sequence: CATSPGQGREAFF.

The chain carries TRBV27 and TRBJ1-3; D may be TRBD1 (5 bases). The CDR3 sequence is 14 residues long. Trimming pared 6 bases from V and 0 bases from J, leaving 9 bases between. Germline assignment: CDR1 MNHEY and CDR2 SMNVEV (reference sequence). CDR3 nucleotide sequence: TGTGCCAGCAGCTTGACAGTCTCTGGAAACACCATATATTTT. Translated: CASSLTVSGNTIYF.

The chain links TRBV5-4 to TRBJ1-1; D unresolved. The CDR3 sequence is 19 residues long. Germline V CDR1 and CDR2: SGHNT, YYREEE (reference sequence). V lost 4 bases and J 1 base, leaving 26 bases between the germline ends. The CDR3 loop is CASSREGPSRVTANTEAFF. CDR3 nucleotide sequence: TGTGCCAGCAGCCGCGAGGGCCCCAGTAGGGTGACCGCGAACACTGAAGCTTTCTTT.